The clone carrying this TCR beta chain was picked up one time. V was pared by 4 bases and J by 7 bases, with 11 bases between. The V gene's germline CDR1 is LNHDA and CDR2 SQIVND (reference sequence). The CDR3 loop spans 13 amino acids. The protocol was immunoSEQ multiplex PCR, while the TCRdb copy is restricted to in-frame clones and leaves out a portion. The sample lists fewer than 110,000 clones; more than 85% were seen once. This record comes from a study of T cell changes during pregnancy in multiple sclerosis. Sequenced here: peripheral blood, sampled in the second trimester of pregnancy. This chain uses TRBV19 with TRBJ2-1, with D perhaps TRBD1 (7 bases). This TCR was sampled from a female donor with multiple sclerosis, enrolled in a pregnancy study. Here the CDR3 reads CASSKGAGNEQFF. CDR3 DNA: TGTGCCAGTAGTAAGGGGGCGGGGAATGAGCAGTTCTTC.